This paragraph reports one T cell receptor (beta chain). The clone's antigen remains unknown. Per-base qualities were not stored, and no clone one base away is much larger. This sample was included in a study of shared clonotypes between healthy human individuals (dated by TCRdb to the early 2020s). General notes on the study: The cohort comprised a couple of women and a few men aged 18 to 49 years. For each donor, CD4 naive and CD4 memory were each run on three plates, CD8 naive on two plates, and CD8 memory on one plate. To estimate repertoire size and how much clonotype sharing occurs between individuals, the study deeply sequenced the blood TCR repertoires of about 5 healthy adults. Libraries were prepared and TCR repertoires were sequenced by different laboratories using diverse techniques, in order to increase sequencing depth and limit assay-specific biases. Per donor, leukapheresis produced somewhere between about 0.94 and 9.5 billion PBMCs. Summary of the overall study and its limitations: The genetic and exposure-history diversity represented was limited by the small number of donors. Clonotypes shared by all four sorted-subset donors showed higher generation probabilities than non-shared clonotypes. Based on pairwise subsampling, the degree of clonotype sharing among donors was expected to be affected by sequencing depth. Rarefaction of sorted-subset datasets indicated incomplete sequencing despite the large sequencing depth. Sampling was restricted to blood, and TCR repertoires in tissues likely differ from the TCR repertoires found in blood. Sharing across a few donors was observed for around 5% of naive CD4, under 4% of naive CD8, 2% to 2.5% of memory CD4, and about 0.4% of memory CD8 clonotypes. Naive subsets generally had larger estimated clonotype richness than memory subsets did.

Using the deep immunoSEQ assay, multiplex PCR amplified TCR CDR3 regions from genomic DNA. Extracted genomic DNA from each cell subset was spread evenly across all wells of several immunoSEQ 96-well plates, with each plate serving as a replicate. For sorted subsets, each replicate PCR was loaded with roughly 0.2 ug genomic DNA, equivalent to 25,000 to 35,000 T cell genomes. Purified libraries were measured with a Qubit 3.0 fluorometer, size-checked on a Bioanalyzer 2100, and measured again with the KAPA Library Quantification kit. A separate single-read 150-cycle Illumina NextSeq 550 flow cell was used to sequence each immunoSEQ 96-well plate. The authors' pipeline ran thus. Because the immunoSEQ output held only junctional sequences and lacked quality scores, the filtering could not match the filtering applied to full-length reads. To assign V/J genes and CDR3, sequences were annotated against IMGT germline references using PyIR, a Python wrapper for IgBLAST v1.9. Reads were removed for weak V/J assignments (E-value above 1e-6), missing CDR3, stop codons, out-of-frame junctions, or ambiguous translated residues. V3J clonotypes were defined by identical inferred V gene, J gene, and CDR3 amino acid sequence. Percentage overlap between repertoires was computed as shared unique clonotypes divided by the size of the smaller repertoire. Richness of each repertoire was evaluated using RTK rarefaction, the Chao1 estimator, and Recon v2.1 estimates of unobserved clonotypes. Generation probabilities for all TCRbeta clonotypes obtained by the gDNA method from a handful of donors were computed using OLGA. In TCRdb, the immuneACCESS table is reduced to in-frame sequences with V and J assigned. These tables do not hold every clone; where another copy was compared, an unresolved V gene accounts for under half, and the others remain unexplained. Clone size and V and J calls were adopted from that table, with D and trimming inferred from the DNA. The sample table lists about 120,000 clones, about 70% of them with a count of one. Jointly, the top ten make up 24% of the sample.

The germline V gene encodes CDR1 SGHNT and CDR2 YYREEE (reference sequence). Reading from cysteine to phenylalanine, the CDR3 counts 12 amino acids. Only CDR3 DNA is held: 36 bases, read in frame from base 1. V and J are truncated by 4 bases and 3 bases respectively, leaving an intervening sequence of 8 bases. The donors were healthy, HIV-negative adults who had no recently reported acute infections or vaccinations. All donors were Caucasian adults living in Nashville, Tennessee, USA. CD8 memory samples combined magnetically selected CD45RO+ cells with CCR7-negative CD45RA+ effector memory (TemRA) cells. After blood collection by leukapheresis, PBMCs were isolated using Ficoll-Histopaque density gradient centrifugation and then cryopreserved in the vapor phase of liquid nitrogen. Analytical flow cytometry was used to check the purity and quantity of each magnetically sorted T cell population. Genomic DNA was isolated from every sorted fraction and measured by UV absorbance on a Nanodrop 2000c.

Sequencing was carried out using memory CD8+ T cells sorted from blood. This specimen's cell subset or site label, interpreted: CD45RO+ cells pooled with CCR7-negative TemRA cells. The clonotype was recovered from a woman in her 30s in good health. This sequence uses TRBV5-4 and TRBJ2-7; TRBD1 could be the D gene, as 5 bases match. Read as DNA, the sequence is TGTGCCAGCAGCCCCGACAGCTACGAGCAGTACTTC. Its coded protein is CASSPDSYEQYF. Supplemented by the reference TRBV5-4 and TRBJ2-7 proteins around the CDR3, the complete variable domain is ETGVTQSPTHLIKTRGQQVTLRCSSQSGHNTVSWYQQALGQGPQFIFQYYREEENGRGNFPPRFSGLQFPNYSSELNVNALELDDSALYLCASSPDSYEQYFGPGTRLTVT.